This T cell receptor beta chain was profiled in a study of T cell responses to AZD1222 COVID-19 vaccine. Findings of the study overall: Repertoires were obtained solely post-peak T cell response. Donors were chiefly white British, with a greater number of females, and clonal diversity was perhaps underestimated.

Trimming took 4 bases from V and 7 from J; bases not matched to a gene: 13. The CDR3 covers 15 residues. Germline-derived CDR1 and CDR2 are LGHNA and YSLEER. Profiled with immunoSEQ multiplex PCR; TCRdb holds only in-frame clones, not every one. The profile shows some 80,000 clones, approximately 89% of them singletons. Of note for this clone: As yet, its antigen is unknown.

This rearrangement joins TRBV4-3 to TRBJ2-7, with 7 bases identical to TRBD2. The receptor was derived from an adult who received the MenACWY meningococcal vaccine as a control. Here the sequenced sample was peripheral blood, taken 28 days after the second dose of the MenACWY control vaccine. Here the CDR3 reads CASSRAWGSAGEQYF. As DNA, the CDR3 is TGCGCCAGCAGCCGTGCTTGGGGCTCAGCGGGGGAGCAGTACTTC.